The 13 T cell receptor beta chains below all came from one sample that was sequenced in a study of blood T cells in healthy people across ages. Together with a sample-barcoded 5' primer, a J-beta primer mix was included in a second PCR lasting about 6 to 12 cycles. Via MiXCR, TCRdb re-called the 5' RACE reads, giving one row per CDR3 protein. Of about 510,000 distinct CDR3 sequences listed, approximately 26% were seen once; the top ten hold approximately 3.7%. The same specimen was also included in a second study, on T cells of mothers and their children.

The source material was blood. The receptor set was obtained from a boy younger than 10 in good health.

The sample holds a few counts of this clonotype. CDR3 residues: CAWNLQGSYGYTF. CDR3 coding DNA: TGTGCCTGGAACTTGCAGGGGAGCTATGGCTACACCTTC. The chain is built from TRBV30 and TRBJ1-2; TRBD1 might be the D (6 bases). CDR1 is GTSNPN, CDR2 SVGIG, per germline (reference sequence). CDR3 length: 13 amino acids. Between the trimmed V and J ends, which lost 4 bases and 4 bases, there was a span of 13 bases.

The chain recombines TRBV12-3 or TRBV12-4 with TRBJ1-4, with 8 bases lining up with TRBD1. V lost 5 bases and J lost 7; bases outside the gene matches: 12. The CDR3 extends over 16 amino acids. In nucleotides, the CDR3 is TGTGCCAGCAGTATAATAGGACAGGGTCTGCGTGAAAAACTGTTTTTT. This sequence encodes CASSIIGQGLREKLFF.

V is TRBV29-1 and J is TRBJ2-2; D gene unclear. Germline V lookup: CDR1 SQVTM, CDR2 ANQGSEA. This CDR3 has 14 amino acids. Trimming shortened V by 7 bases and J by 2 bases, and 14 bases separated the two germline ends. CDR3 sequence reads: CSASPASNTGELFF. The CDR3 DNA reads as TGCAGCGCCTCACCAGCCTCTAACACCGGGGAGCTGTTTTTT.

The V gene is TRBV6-5, the J gene TRBJ2-1, with 13 bases fitting TRBD2. CDR3 length equals 20 residues. V lost 2 bases and J lost 3; bases outside the gene matches: 13. Germline CDR1 MNHEY, CDR2 SVGAGI. The CDR3 DNA reads TGTGCCAGCAGTTACAGGCTACTAGCGGGGGGGCCCAAAATCTACAATGAGCAGTTCTTC. Amino acids: CASSYRLLAGGPKIYNEQFF.

In its sample, this clonotype was seen once. The junction and the germline gene differ at one end; a read error may be behind it. The chain links TRBV5-1 to TRBJ2-5; perhaps TRBD2 as D (5 bases). The J call may be wrong; the DNA end is better matched by TRBJ2-1. Germline loops: CDR1 SGHRS, CDR2 YFSETQ. The CDR3 covers 14 residues. In nucleotides, the CDR3 is TGCGCCAGCAGCTACCTAGCCGCCCACAATAAGCAGTTCTTC. Protein: CASSYLAAHNKQFF.

The chain combines TRBV5-1 with TRBJ1-2; 7 nucleotides agree with TRBD1. Trimming at V came to 4 bases and at J to 3 bases, leaving 3 bases not matched to a gene. The CDR3 is 13 residues long. Germline V gives CDR1 SGHRS, CDR2 YFSETQ. This CDR3 is CASSEGQYYGYTF. The CDR3 DNA reads TGCGCCAGCAGCGAGGGACAGTACTATGGCTACACCTTC.

The chain couples TRBV20-1 to TRBJ1-5, with D tentatively TRBD1 (5 bases). The CDR3 covers 13 residues. V lost 0 bases and J 7 bases, leaving 10 bases between the germline ends. CDR1 DFQATT and CDR2 SNEGSKA come from the germline V gene (reference sequence). The CDR3 DNA reads TGCAGTGCTAGAGATGGGGGTGGACAGCCCCAGCATTTT. This translates into CSARDGGGQPQHF.

This clonotype has more than one count but fewer than ten. The genes are TRBV10-3 and TRBJ1-4; no definite D call. The ends were cut back, 3 bases at V and 7 bases at J, with 9 bases in the middle. The CDR3 totals 13 residues. Germline CDR1 ENHRY, CDR2 SYGVKD. The CDR3 DNA reads TGTGCCATCAGTGAAGCCGTGGGTGAAAAACTGTTTTTT. Encoded protein: CAISEAVGEKLFF.

This clonotype came up a few times. This chain joins TRBV28 and TRBJ1-1; D is perhaps TRBD1 (5 bases). CDR1 is MDHEN, CDR2 SYDVKM, per germline. V was shortened by 6 bases and J by 0 bases, with 17 bases between the two germline ends. The CDR3 is made up of 16 amino acids. CDR3 amino acids: CASRRYRPQVNTEAFF. CDR3 in DNA: TGTGCCAGCAGACGATATCGTCCACAGGTGAACACTGAAGCTTTCTTT. Combining the CDR3 with reference TRBV28 and TRBJ1-1 gives the whole variable domain DVKVTQSSRYLVKRTGEKVFLECVQDMDHENMFWYRQDPGLGLRLIYFSYDVKMKEKGDIPEGYSVSREKKERFSLILESASTNQTSMYLCASRRYRPQVNTEAFFGQGTRLTVV.

This clonotype has only a few counts. The chain employs TRBV24-1 and TRBJ2-2; D gene ambiguous. The CDR3 has 14 amino acids. V shed 2 bases and J shed 6 bases, with 9 bases lying between them. CDR1 is KGHDR and CDR2 is SFDVKD in the germline V gene. The CDR3 protein is CATSDSDRPGELFF. The CDR3 coding sequence is TGTGCCACCAGTGATTCCGATAGACCCGGGGAGCTGTTTTTT.

This clonotype has only a few counts. This chain uses TRBV5-1 with TRBJ1-6; D is undetermined. CDR3 length: 15 amino acids. V was shortened by 2 bases and J by 8 bases, with 14 bases between the two germline ends. The germline CDR1 and CDR2 sequences are SGHRS and YFSETQ. The CDR3 nucleotides read TGCGCCAGCAGCTTCGATGAGAAGGGATATTCACCCCTCCACTTT. The encoded protein is CASSFDEKGYSPLHF. Complete variable domain (other parts from reference TRBV5-1 and TRBJ1-6): KAGVTQTPRYLIKTRGQQVTLSCSPISGHRSVSWYQQTPGQGLQFLFEYFSETQRNKGNFPGRFSGRQFSNSRSEMNVSTLELGDSALYLCASSFDEKGYSPLHFGNGTRLTVT.

The chain carries TRBV5-1 and TRBJ2-5; 7 bases map to TRBD1. CDR3 length: 14 residues. Unmatched junction bases numbered 5, after V lost 3 bases and J lost 3 bases. Per the germline V gene, CDR1 is SGHRS and CDR2 is YFSETQ. As DNA, the CDR3 is TGCGCCAGCAGCTCCACGACAGGGAAAGAGACCCAGTACTTC. Amino acid sequence: CASSSTTGKETQYF.

This chain joins TRBV20-1 and TRBJ2-5; TRBD1 agrees at 9 bases. The germline CDR1 and CDR2 sequences are DFQATT and SNEGSKA (reference sequence). This CDR3 has 11 amino acids. CDR3 bases: TGCGGGACAGGGTTAGGAGAGACCCAGTACTTC. It translates to CGTGLGETQYF.